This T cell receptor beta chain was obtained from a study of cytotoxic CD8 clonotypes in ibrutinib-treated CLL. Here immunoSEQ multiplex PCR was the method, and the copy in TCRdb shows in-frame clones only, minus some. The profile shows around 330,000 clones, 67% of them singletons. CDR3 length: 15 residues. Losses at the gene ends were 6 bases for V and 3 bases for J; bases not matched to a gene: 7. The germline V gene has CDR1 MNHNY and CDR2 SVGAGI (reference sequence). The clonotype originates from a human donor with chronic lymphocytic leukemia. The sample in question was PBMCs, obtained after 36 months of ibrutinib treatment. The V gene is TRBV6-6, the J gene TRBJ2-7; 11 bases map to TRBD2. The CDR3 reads CASSPQGLADYEQYF. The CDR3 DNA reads TGTGCCAGCAGCCCCCAGGGACTAGCGGACTACGAGCAGTACTTC.